This T cell receptor (beta chain) comes out of a study of CD8 T cells in Susac syndrome. Reverse transcription of roughly 0.45 to 1 ug RNA was carried out with random hexamers. By means of immunoSEQ multiplex PCR, TCR beta CDR3 spanning 54 Vbeta and 13 Jbeta underwent amplification. Using its own MiXCR run on the immunoSEQ multiplex PCR reads, TCRdb lists one record per CDR3 protein. Of 250,000 to 300,000 distinct CDR3 sequences in the sample, 85% were seen once. This CDR3 has 15 residues. Trimming left V 7 bases short and J 5 bases short, with 21 bases between. CDR1 is MNHEY, CDR2 SVGEGT, per germline. CD8+ and CD4+ T cells circulating in blood were sequenced for TCR beta. The patients serving as multiple sclerosis controls were treatment-naive. They had stable or active relapsing-remitting disease and fulfilled revised McDonald criteria.

This sequence was found in a human donor with multiple sclerosis. V is TRBV6-2 or TRBV6-3 and J is TRBJ2-7, with D tentatively TRBD1 (6 bases). Sequenced material: CD8+ T cells from PBMCs. CDR3 sequence reads: CASTALPEGVDEQYF. The CDR3 region has the DNA TGTGCCAGCACAGCCTTACCAGAGGGGGTAGACGAGCAGTACTTC.